This T cell receptor (beta chain) came from a study of T cells in Graves' hyperthyroidism and ophthalmopathy. This CDR3 spans 13 amino acids. Germline CDR1 reads SGHRS; CDR2 reads YFSETQ. Patients with uncontrolled infections, other autoimmune diseases, pregnancy or lactation were excluded. Whole-study results and caveats: A model built on 13 V-J features separated ophthalmopathy from stable hyperthyroidism. Most thyroid-expanded clonotypes above 0.001 were also found in blood.

This clonotype was seen many times. Its specificity is not known. Germline and junction disagree at one end, which may indicate a read error. TCR beta CDR3 regions were amplified from RNA. The TCR CDR3 was amplified in a first-round RT-PCR using the HTBI primer set. TCRdb re-derived calls from the multiplex PCR reads in MiXCR, one entry per CDR3 protein. The sample lists about 610,000 distinct CDR3 sequences, roughly 16% occurring once. This sequence originates from a woman in her forties with Graves' ophthalmopathy. The chain combines TRBV5-1 with TRBJ2-5; D unclear. The source material was blood. CDR3 bases: TGTGCCAGCAGCTTGGCCCCCCAAGAGACCCAGTACTTC. It codes for CASSLAPQETQYF.